In its sample, the clone carrying this TCR beta chain was seen a few times. This specimen belongs to a study of T cell responses to AZD1222 COVID-19 vaccine. Data came from immunoSEQ multiplex PCR; TCRdb stores just in-frame clones and leaves some out. The profile shows 120,000 to 150,000 clones, roughly 90% of them singletons. V lost 1 base, J lost 7 bases, and 7 bases stayed unmatched. CDR1 is SGHAT and CDR2 is FQNNGV in the germline V gene. The CDR3 has 15 residues. V and J are TRBV11-2 and TRBJ1-2, with 9 bases matching TRBD1. Sequencing used peripheral blood, obtained 28 days after the second dose of the MenACWY control vaccine. This sequence was found in an adult who received the MenACWY meningococcal vaccine as a control. The CDR3 region has the DNA TGTGCCAGCAGCTTAGGGACAGGGGCGGGCTTTGGCTACACCTTC. Translation gives CASSLGTGAGFGYTF.